This record looks at one TCR beta chain sequence and its context. Its target is unknown. The CDR3 consists of 13 residues. The V gene lost 3 bases and the J gene lost 0 bases, with 6 bases spanning the gap. Germline CDR1 reads MNHEY; CDR2 reads SVGAGI. Generated by immunoSEQ multiplex PCR, the TCRdb table keeps only in-frame clones and is missing some. Among over 400,000 clones, about 96% were seen once, and the ten largest hold about 0.067%. The entry originates in a study of shared clonotypes between healthy human individuals. The study's findings and limits: A reduction in generation probabilities was seen for non-shared clonotypes relative to those shared by all four donors. Represented diversity (both genetic and exposure-history) was limited by the small number of donors. Across subsets, estimated richness was generally greater for naive than for memory populations.

This TCR was recovered from a woman aged 25 to 39 in good health. The specimen was naive CD4+ T cells sorted from blood. Noted subset: CD45RA+ positively selected. This sequence joins TRBV6-5 and TRBJ2-7, with D hard to call. The CDR3 DNA follows: TGTGCCAGCAGTTATTACGGCTCCTACGAGCAGTACTTC. Translated, it gives CASSYYGSYEQYF.